This TCR beta chain was documented in a study of blood T cell repertoires in COVID-19. For the study at large: Sources were T cells, B-cell-depleted T cells, or PBMCs; the material itself was cDNA or gDNA.

Per the study methods: Scientists estimated how many nucleated cells there were by amplifying reference gene primers. Produced via immunoSEQ multiplex PCR; TCRdb's table is partial and in-frame only. The V and J calls and the clone size are those of that table, but D and trimming were determined from the DNA. The table includes approximately 200,000 clones, approximately 78% detected once. This CDR3 comprises 15 residues. Trimming took off 6 bases at V and 0 bases at J, with 15 bases between the two ends. Germline V gene sequence: CDR1 LGHNA, CDR2 YSLEER. Sequencing was performed on peripheral blood. The TCR comes from a woman older than 75 with COVID-19, enrolled during active disease. The rearrangement joins TRBV4-3 to TRBJ2-7; possible D gene TRBD2, 6 bases. The CDR3 sequence: CASSWSAGSSYEQYF. CDR3 bases: TGCGCCAGCAGTTGGTCGGCGGGAAGCTCCTACGAGCAGTACTTC.